The TCR beta chain described here comes from a study of identical twins. Study-wide points: The analysis was cross-sectional rather than longitudinal within donors. Insertions were fewer in abundant cord blood beta clonotypes, whereas memory repertoires showed none of this pattern. Low generation-probability sequences were in excess among twin-shared out-of-frame alpha sequences. Zero-insertion findings could be partly confounded by invariant cells (MAIT and iNKT cells).

MiXCR was run by TCRdb on the 5' RACE reads, yielding one entry per CDR3 protein. The table includes roughly 690,000 distinct CDR3 sequences, roughly 6% detected once. The CDR3 loop spans 13 amino acids. The germline gives CDR1 SQVTM, CDR2 ANQGSEA. V lost 1 base and J lost 0, with 6 bases in between. Concerning this clonotype: The antigen is unknown.

The material sequenced was naive T cells sorted from blood. V usage is TRBV29-1 and J usage is TRBJ1-1; D call uncertain. The sequence came from a man aged 18 to 35 in good health. The CDR3 loop reads CSVEGIVNTEAFF. CDR3 bases: TGCAGCGTTGAAGGAATCGTGAACACTGAAGCTTTCTTT.